The 19 T cell receptor beta chains presented below share a single source sample, sequenced in a study of shared clonotypes between healthy human individuals. Measured with immunoSEQ multiplex PCR; TCRdb has only the in-frame clones, and not every one. The repertoire has around 690,000 clones, roughly 87% of them found once; the top ten carry about a third. Sequencing was performed on memory CD8+ T cells from PBMCs. Regarding subset: CD45RO+ cells pooled with CCR7-negative TemRA cells. The receptors derive from a man younger than 35 in good health. Some clones in this sample may be carry-over from other donors' samples.

This rearrangement joins TRBV11-2 to TRBJ2-7; 9 nucleotides agree with TRBD2. Germline V lookup: CDR1 SGHAT, CDR2 FQNNGV. CDR3 length: 14 amino acids. Trimming cost V 3 bases and J 4 bases; bases outside gene matches: 4. Here the CDR3 reads CASSFLAGPYEQYF. The CDR3 nucleotides read TGTGCCAGCAGCTTCCTAGCGGGACCTTACGAGCAGTACTTC.

In the case of this clone: The same CDR3 is also encoded by other DNA sequences in this sample. The V call is TRBV6-5, the J call TRBJ2-7, with a weak D call TRBD2 (5 bases). The length of the CDR3 is 13 residues. Trimming cost V 0 bases and J 2 bases, with 5 bases left between them. The germline V gene encodes CDR1 MNHEY and CDR2 SVGAGI. CDR3 protein: CASSYSRAYEQYF. The CDR3 region has the DNA TGTGCCAGCAGTTACTCGCGGGCCTACGAGCAGTACTTC.

This clone appeared once. This rearrangement joins TRBV29-1 to TRBJ2-5; 7 bases are shared with TRBD2. The J call may be wrong; the DNA end is better matched by TRBJ2-7. The germline V gene encodes CDR1 SQVTM and CDR2 ANQGSEA. The CDR3 spans 13 residues. For the CDR3, the DNA is TGCAGCGTTTCGGGCGGGAGCTCCTACGAGCAGTACTTC. It specifies CSVSGGSSYEQYF.

The chain combines TRBV4-1 with TRBJ2-6; D is possibly TRBD2 (5 bases). The CDR3 contains 19 residues. Germline assignment: CDR1 MGHRA and CDR2 YSYEKL. The V end was cut by 4 bases, the J end by 0 bases, with 19 bases between. CDR3 DNA sequence: TGCGCCAGCAGCCCTGTAACAGACTATACCTTCTCTGGGGCCAACGTCCTGACTTTC. As protein: CASSPVTDYTFSGANVLTF.

V gene TRBV27 combines with J gene TRBJ1-2; 12 bases align to TRBD1. CDR3 length: 15 amino acids. The ends lost 5 bases at V and 12 bases at J; junction bases unmatched: 13. CDR1 is MNHEY and CDR2 is SMNVEV in the germline V gene (reference sequence). In nucleotides, the CDR3 is TGTGCCAGCAGTCCTAATCACCGGGACAGGGGGCGAGACACCTTC. Translated, it gives CASSPNHRDRGRDTF.

The chain recombines TRBV2 with TRBJ2-3; either TRBD1 or TRBD2 may supply D (5 bases each). Trimming shortened V by 6 bases and J by 4 bases, and 17 bases separated the two germline ends. The CDR3 is made up of 15 amino acids. In germline, CDR1 is SNHLY, CDR2 FYNNEI. The CDR3 sequence: CASSPLGEGPDTQYF. The DNA for the CDR3 is TGTGCCAGCAGCCCCCTGGGGGAAGGCCCAGATACGCAGTATTTT.

This chain uses TRBV19 with TRBJ2-2; D is perhaps TRBD1 or TRBD2 (5 bases each). There are 15 residues in the CDR3. Deletions cut 8 bases from V and 0 bases from J, with 13 bases between. CDR1 and CDR2 from the germline V gene are LNHDA and SQIVND (reference sequence). CDR3 nucleotide sequence: TGTGCCAGTCGCTCCGGGACCCCGAACACCGGGGAGCTGTTTTTT. As protein: CASRSGTPNTGELFF.

The V call is TRBV7-8, the J call TRBJ2-7, with TRBD1 as a possible D gene (7 bases). Germline CDR1 reads SGHVS; CDR2 reads FQNEAQ. Between the trimmed V and J ends, which lost 5 bases and 2 bases, there was a span of 19 bases. The CDR3 runs 16 residues. CDR3 region: CASSTTTGDLTYEQYF. The CDR3 nucleotides read TGTGCCAGCAGCACAACAACAGGGGACTTAACCTACGAGCAGTACTTC. Full variable domain (remainder filled in from reference TRBV7-8 and TRBJ2-7): GAGVSQSPRYKVAKRGQDVALRCDPISGHVSLFWYQQALGQGPEFLTYFQNEAQLDKSGLPSDRFFAERPEGSVSTLKIQRTQQEDSAVYLCASSTTTGDLTYEQYFGPGTRLTVT.

This chain connects TRBV5-4 to TRBJ2-7; a possible D gene is TRBD2 (7 bases). This CDR3 spans 14 amino acids. Trimming took 0 bases from V and 3 from J, leaving 10 bases between them. CDR1 is SGHNT and CDR2 is YYREEE in the germline V gene (reference sequence). In DNA form, the CDR3 reads TGTGCCAGCAGCTTGGGGGGGGGCGTCTACGAGCAGTACTTC. Translated: CASSLGGGVYEQYF.

V usage is TRBV15 and J usage is TRBJ2-7; 9 bases fit TRBD2. This CDR3 comprises 14 residues. V shed 8 bases and J 5 bases; nucleotides not matched to a gene: 10. The V gene's germline CDR1 is LNHNV and CDR2 YYDKDF (reference sequence). CDR3 coding DNA: TGTGCCACCCGCTCTAGCGGGGATGGGAACGAGCAGTACTTC. Translated, it gives CATRSSGDGNEQYF.

The J gene is TRBJ1-2, the V gene TRBV6-1; D is uncertain. V was clipped by 2 bases and J by 4 bases, with 17 bases between them. The CDR3 runs 16 residues. Germline V gives CDR1 MNHNS, CDR2 SASEGT. CDR3 coding DNA: TGTGCCAGCAGTGAACCTGGGCCTGTTTCTCCCTATGGCTACACCTTC. Residues: CASSEPGPVSPYGYTF.

The chain carries TRBV13 and TRBJ2-7; TRBD1 might be the D (6 bases). V was trimmed by 4 bases and J by 2 bases, leaving 9 bases between them. The CDR3 has 13 residues. Germline assignment: CDR1 PRHDT and CDR2 FYEKMQ (reference sequence). CDR3 bases: TGTGCCAGCAGCTCCGACAGGCCCTACGAGCAGTACTTC. As protein: CASSSDRPYEQYF.

The chain recombines TRBV13 with TRBJ2-5; no clear D. The V and J ends lost 4 bases and 0 bases respectively, with 15 bases between them. Germline CDR1 reads PRHDT; CDR2 reads FYEKMQ (reference sequence). The CDR3 runs to 16 residues. CDR3 protein: CASSSFSGTYQETQYF. CDR3 DNA sequence: TGTGCCAGCAGCTCCTTTTCCGGCACGTACCAAGAGACCCAGTACTTC. The full variable domain, in which reference TRBV13 and TRBJ2-5 provide the parts outside the CDR3, is AAGVIQSPRHLIKEKRETATLKCYPIPRHDTVYWYQQGPGQDPQFLISFYEKMQSDKGSIPDRFSAQQFSDYHSELNMSSLELGDSALYFCASSSFSGTYQETQYFGPGTRLLVL.

This clone was counted a few times. The V and J genes are TRBV9 and TRBJ1-2; D unclear. V was cut by 6 bases and J by 0 bases, with 12 bases left in between. This CDR3 comprises 14 residues. Germline V gives CDR1 SGDLS, CDR2 YYNGEE. The CDR3 here is CASNPGSSNYGYTF. CDR3 bases: TGTGCCAGCAACCCGGGTTCCTCTAACTATGGCTACACCTTC. Complete variable domain (other parts from reference TRBV9 and TRBJ1-2): DSGVTQTPKHLITATGQRVTLRCSPRSGDLSVYWYQQSLDQGLQFLIQYYNGEERAKGNILERFSAQQFPDLHSELNLSSLELGDSALYFCASNPGSSNYGYTFGSGTRLTVV.

J is TRBJ2-2 and V is TRBV5-5; D may correspond to TRBD1 or TRBD2 (5 bases each). Germline V lookup: CDR1 SGHKS, CDR2 YYEKEE (reference sequence). The V and J ends lost 2 bases and 1 base respectively, with 15 bases between them. This CDR3 has 17 amino acids. In nucleotides, the CDR3 is TGTGCCAGCAGCTTTTACCTCCGGGACCGGAACACCGGGGAGCTGTTTTTT. Its protein is CASSFYLRDRNTGELFF.

This clone came up a few times. V is TRBV27 and J is TRBJ2-7, with a tentative D call TRBD2 (6 bases). The CDR3 totals 13 residues. Trimming cost V 5 bases and J 6 bases, with 14 bases left between them. In germline, CDR1 is MNHEY, CDR2 SMNVEV (reference sequence). The CDR3 is CASSPGTPTEQYF. The DNA of the CDR3 is TGTGCCAGCAGTCCCGGGACTCCGACCGAGCAGTACTTC.

The chain's CDR3 is CASSLVAVGHEQYF. CDR3 coding DNA: TGCGCCAGCAGCTTGGTAGCGGTGGGCCACGAGCAGTACTTC. The rearrangement joins TRBV5-1 to TRBJ2-7, with a possible D match to TRBD2 (6 bases). Trimming removed 0 bases at V and 5 bases at J, with 12 bases between. Germline V gives CDR1 SGHRS, CDR2 YFSETQ. The CDR3 consists of 14 residues.

This rearrangement joins TRBV9 to TRBJ2-3; D remains ambiguous. The CDR3 covers 13 residues. Germline V lookup: CDR1 SGDLS, CDR2 YYNGEE. V shed 0 bases and J shed 5 bases, with 7 bases lying between them. The CDR3, as DNA: TGTGCCAGCAGCGTAGACGTAGAAGATACGCAGTATTTT. Translated, it gives CASSVDVEDTQYF.

The chain has TRBV15 and TRBJ2-7; D could derive from TRBD1 or TRBD2 (5 bases each). There are 13 residues in the CDR3. V lost 4 bases to trimming and J lost 6 bases, with 13 bases between them. Germline V gives CDR1 LNHNV, CDR2 YYDKDF (reference sequence). The CDR3 sequence is CATSIGHGGEQYF. CDR3 bases: TGTGCCACCAGCATTGGCCATGGGGGCGAGCAGTACTTC.